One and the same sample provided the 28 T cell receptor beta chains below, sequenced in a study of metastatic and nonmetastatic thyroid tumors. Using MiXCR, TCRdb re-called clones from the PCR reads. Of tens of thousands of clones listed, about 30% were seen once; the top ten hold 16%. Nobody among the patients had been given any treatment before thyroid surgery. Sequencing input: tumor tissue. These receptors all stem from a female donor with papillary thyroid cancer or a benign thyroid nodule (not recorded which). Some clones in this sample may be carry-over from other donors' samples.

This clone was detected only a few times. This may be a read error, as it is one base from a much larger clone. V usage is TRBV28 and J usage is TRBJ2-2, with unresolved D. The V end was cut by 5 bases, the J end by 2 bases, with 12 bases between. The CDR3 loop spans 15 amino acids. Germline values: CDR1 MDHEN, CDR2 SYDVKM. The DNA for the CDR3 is TGTGCCAGCAGTCTCCGGTACACCAACACCGGGGAGCTGTTTTTT. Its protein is CASSLRYTNTGELFF.

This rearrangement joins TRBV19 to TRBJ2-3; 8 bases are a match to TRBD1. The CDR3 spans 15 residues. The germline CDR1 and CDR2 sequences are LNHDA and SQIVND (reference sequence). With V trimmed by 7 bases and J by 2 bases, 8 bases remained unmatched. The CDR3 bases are TGTGCCAGTACCCTGGGACAGGAGACCACAGATACGCAGTATTTT. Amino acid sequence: CASTLGQETTDTQYF.

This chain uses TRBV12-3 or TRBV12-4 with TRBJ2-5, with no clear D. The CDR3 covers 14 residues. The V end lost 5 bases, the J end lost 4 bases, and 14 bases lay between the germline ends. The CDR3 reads CASSPGPRTETQYF. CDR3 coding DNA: TGTGCCAGCAGTCCCGGTCCCCGGACAGAGACCCAGTACTTC.

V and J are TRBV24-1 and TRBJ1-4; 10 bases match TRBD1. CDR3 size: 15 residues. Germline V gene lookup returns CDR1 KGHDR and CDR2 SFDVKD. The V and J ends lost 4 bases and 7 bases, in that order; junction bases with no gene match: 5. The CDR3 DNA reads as TGTGCCACCAGTGACCCGACAGGGGGCACTGAAAAACTGTTTTTT. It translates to CATSDPTGGTEKLFF.

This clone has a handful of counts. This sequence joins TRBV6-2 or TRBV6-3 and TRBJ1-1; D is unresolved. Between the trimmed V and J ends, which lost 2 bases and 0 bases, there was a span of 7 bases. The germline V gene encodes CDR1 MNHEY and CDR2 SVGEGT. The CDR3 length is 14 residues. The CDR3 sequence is CASSYPELNTEAFF. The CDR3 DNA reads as TGTGCCAGCAGTTACCCGGAACTGAACACTGAAGCTTTCTTT.

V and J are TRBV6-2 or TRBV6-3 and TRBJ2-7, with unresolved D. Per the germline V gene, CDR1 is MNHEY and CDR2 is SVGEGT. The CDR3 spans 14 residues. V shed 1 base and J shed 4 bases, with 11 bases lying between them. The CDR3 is CASSYFTAPYEQYF. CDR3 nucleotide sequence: TGTGCCAGCAGTTACTTTACAGCACCTTACGAGCAGTACTTC.

The CDR3 sequence: CASSLGLAATDTQYF. DNA for the CDR3: TGTGCCAGCAGTTTGGGCCTAGCGGCCACAGATACGCAGTATTTT. The chain employs TRBV6-2 or TRBV6-3 and TRBJ2-3; 7 positions match TRBD2. Germline V lookup: CDR1 MNHEY, CDR2 SVGEGT. V lost 4 bases to trimming and J lost 2 bases; unmatched junction nucleotides: 6. This CDR3 region has 15 residues.

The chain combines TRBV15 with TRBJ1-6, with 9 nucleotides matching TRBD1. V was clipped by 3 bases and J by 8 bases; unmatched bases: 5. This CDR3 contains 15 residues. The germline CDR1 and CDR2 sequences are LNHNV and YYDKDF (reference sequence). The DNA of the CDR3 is TGTGCCACCAGCAGGTACAGGGGGCTAGATTCACCCCTCCACTTT. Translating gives CATSRYRGLDSPLHF.

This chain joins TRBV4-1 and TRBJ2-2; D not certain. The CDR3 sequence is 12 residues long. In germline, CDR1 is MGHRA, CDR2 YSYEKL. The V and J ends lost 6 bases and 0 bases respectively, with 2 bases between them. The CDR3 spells CASRSNTGELFF. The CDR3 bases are TGCGCCAGCAGGTCGAACACCGGGGAGCTGTTTTTT.

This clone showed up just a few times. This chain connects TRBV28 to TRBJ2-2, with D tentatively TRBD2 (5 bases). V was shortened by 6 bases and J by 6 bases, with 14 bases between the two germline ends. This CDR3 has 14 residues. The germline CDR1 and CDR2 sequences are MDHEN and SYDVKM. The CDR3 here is CASRFGVEAGELFF. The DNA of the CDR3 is TGTGCCAGCAGGTTCGGGGTGGAGGCCGGGGAGCTGTTTTTT. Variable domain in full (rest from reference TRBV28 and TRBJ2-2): DVKVTQSSRYLVKRTGEKVFLECVQDMDHENMFWYRQDPGLGLRLIYFSYDVKMKEKGDIPEGYSVSREKKERFSLILESASTNQTSMYLCASRFGVEAGELFFGEGSRLTVL.

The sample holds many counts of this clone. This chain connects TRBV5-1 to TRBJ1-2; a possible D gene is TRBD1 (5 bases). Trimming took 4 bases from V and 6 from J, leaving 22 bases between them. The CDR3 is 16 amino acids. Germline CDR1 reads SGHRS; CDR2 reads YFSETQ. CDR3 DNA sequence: TGCGCCAGCAGCCCTGTTGGGGGTCTCCCTGGGGATGGCTACACCTTC. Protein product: CASSPVGGLPGDGYTF.

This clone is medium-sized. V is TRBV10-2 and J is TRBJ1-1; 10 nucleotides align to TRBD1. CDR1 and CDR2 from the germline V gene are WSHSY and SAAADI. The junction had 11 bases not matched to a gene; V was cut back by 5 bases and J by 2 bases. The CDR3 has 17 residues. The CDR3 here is CASSYGTGTGVNTEAFF. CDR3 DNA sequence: TGCGCCAGCAGTTACGGTACCGGGACAGGGGTTAACACTGAAGCTTTCTTT.

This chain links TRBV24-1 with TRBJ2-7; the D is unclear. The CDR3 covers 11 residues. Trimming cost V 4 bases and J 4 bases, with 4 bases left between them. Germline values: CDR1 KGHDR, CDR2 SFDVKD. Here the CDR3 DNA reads TGTGCCACCAGTGACCTTTACGAGCAGTACTTC. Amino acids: CATSDLYEQYF.

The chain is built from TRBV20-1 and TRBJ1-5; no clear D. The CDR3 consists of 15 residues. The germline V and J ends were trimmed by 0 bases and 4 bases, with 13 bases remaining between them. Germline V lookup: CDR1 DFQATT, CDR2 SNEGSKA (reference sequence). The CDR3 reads CSARDSRDINQPQHF. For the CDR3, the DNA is TGCAGTGCTAGAGATTCGAGAGACATTAATCAGCCCCAGCATTTT.

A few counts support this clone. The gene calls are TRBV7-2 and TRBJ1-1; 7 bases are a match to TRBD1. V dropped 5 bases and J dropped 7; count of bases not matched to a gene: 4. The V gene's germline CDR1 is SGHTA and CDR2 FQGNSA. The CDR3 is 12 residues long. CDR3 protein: CASSRDSIEAFF. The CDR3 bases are TGTGCCAGCAGCCGGGACAGCATTGAAGCTTTCTTT.

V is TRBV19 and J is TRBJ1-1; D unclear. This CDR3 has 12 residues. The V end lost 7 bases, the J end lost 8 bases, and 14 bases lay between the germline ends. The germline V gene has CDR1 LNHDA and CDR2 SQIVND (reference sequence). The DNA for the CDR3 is TGTGCCAGTAAGGGAGCTCCGGGGGAAGCTTTCTTT. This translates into CASKGAPGEAFF. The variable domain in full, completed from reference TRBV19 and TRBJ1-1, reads DGGITQSPKYLFRKEGQNVTLSCEQNLNHDAMYWYRQDPGQGLRLIYYSQIVNDFQKGDIAEGYSVSREKKESFPLTVTSAQKNPTAFYLCASKGAPGEAFFGQGTRLTVV.

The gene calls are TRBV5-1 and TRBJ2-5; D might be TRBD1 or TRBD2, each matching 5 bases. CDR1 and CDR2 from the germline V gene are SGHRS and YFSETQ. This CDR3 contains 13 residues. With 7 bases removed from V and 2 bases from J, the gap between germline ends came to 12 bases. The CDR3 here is CASGTVGQETQYF. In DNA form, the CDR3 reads TGCGCCAGCGGGACGGTGGGGCAAGAGACCCAGTACTTC.

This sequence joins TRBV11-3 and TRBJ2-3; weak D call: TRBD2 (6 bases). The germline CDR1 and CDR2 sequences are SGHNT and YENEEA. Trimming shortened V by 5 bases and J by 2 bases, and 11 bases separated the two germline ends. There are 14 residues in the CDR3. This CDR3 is CASSRGVDTDTQYF. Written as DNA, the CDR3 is TGTGCCAGCAGCCGCGGGGTAGACACAGATACGCAGTATTTT.

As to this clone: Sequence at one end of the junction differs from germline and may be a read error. This CDR3 reads CASSISTGGFSPLHF. As DNA, the CDR3 is TGTGCCAGCAGTATATCGACAGGGGGCTTTTCACCCCTCCACTTT. The chain carries TRBV27 and TRBJ1-6; 10 bases fit TRBD1. The CDR3 consists of 15 residues. CDR1 is MNHEY and CDR2 is SMNVEV in the germline V gene (reference sequence).

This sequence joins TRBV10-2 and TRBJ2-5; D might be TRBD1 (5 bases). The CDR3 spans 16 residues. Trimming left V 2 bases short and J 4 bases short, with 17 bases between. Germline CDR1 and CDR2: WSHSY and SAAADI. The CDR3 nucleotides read TGCGCCAGCAGTGAGCCAAGCCAGGGTTTTCTAGAGACCCAGTACTTC. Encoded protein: CASSEPSQGFLETQYF.

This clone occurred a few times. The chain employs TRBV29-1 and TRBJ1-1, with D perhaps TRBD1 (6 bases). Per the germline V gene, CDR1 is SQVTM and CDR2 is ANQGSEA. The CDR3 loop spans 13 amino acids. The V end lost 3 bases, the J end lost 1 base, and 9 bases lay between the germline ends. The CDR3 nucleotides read TGCAGCGTTGAGACGGACAGGAACACTGAAGCTTTCTTT. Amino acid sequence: CSVETDRNTEAFF.

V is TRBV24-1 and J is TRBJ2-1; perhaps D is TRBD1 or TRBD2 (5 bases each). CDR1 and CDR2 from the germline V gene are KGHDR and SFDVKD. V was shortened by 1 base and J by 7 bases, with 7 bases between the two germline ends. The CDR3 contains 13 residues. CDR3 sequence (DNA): TGTGCCACCAGTGATTTATGGGGGAATGAGCAGTTCTTC. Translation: CATSDLWGNEQFF.

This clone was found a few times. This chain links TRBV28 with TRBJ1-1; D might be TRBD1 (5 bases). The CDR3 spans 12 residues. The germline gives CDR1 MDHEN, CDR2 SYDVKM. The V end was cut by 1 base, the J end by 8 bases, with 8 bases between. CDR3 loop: CASSLFGGEAFF. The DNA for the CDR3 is TGTGCCAGCAGTTTATTTGGGGGAGAAGCTTTCTTT.

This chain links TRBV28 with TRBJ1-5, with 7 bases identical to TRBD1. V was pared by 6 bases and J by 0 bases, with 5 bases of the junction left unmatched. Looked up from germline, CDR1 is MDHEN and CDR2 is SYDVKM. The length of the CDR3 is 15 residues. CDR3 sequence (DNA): TGTGCCAGCAGGAACAGGGGAAATAGCAATCAGCCCCAGCATTTT. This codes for CASRNRGNSNQPQHF.

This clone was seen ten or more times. Written as DNA, the CDR3 is TGTGCCAGCGGTAGCGGGGGACCCCCCTACGAGCAGTACTTC. Amino acids: CASGSGGPPYEQYF. The V call is TRBV28, the J call TRBJ2-7; TRBD2 aligns across 9 bases. With V trimmed by 8 bases and J by 2 bases, 7 bases remained unmatched. The germline CDR1 and CDR2 sequences are MDHEN and SYDVKM. The CDR3 spans 14 residues.

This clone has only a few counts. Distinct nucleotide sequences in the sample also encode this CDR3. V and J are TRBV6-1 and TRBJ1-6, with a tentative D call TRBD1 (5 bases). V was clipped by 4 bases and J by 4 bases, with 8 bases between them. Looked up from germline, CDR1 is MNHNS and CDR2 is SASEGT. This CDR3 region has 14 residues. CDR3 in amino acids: CASSAGPYNSPLHF. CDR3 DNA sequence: TGTGCCAGCAGTGCGGGACCTTATAATTCACCCCTCCACTTT.

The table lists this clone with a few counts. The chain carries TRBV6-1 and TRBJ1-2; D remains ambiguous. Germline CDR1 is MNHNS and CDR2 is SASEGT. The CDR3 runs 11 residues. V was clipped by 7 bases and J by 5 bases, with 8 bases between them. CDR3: CASTNGYGYTF. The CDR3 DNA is TGTGCCAGCACGAACGGATATGGCTACACCTTC.

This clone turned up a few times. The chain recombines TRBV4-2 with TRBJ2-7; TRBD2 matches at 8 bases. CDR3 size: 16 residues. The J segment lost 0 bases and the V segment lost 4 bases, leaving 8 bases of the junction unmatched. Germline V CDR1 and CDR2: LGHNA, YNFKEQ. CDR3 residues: CASSPTASGSSYEQYF. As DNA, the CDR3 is TGTGCCAGCAGCCCCACAGCGAGCGGGAGCTCCTACGAGCAGTACTTC.